A selection of T cell receptor beta chains follows, all from one sample in a study of cytomegalovirus exposure and HLA in healthy donors. Profiling relied on immunoSEQ multiplex PCR, and the TCRdb table lists in-frame clones only, not all of them. The sample carries about 120,000 clones, about 80% recorded once. Source material: PBMCs. All receptors come from a young man in good health and CMV-seropositive. Each CDR3 is given without its conserved first and last residue. Each record gives: V gene, J gene, CDR3 protein.

V gene: TRBV7-8; J gene: TRBJ1-3; CDR3 protein: ASSLDPAGRSSGNTIY
V gene: TRBV19; J gene: TRBJ1-2; CDR3 protein: ASSPRKGADYGYT
V gene: TRBV11-1; J gene: TRBJ2-7; CDR3 protein: ASSLPRGFAYEQY
V gene: TRBV27; J gene: TRBJ1-5; CDR3 protein: ASILLYPPVGNQPQH
V gene: TRBV2; J gene: TRBJ1-1; CDR3 protein: ASSANGPNTEAF
V gene: TRBV30; J gene: TRBJ1-2; CDR3 protein: AWSTGQGAGYT
V gene: TRBV5-1; J gene: TRBJ2-7; CDR3 protein: ASSLARTINYEQY
V gene: TRBV23-1; J gene: TRBJ1-4; CDR3 protein: ASSQTRRGRTANEKLF
V gene: TRBV6-1; J gene: TRBJ2-7; CDR3 protein: ASSLLLGRGQY
V gene: TRBV5-1; J gene: TRBJ2-6; CDR3 protein: ASSLDSGANGLT
V gene: TRBV19; J gene: TRBJ2-3; CDR3 protein: ATGRQGMMNTQY
V gene: TRBV7-2; J gene: TRBJ2-6; CDR3 protein: ASGPSGANVLT
V gene: TRBV5-6; J gene: TRBJ1-2; CDR3 protein: ASSLATGNYGYT
V gene: TRBV6-5; J gene: TRBJ2-3; CDR3 protein: ASSYSRLAATDTQY
V gene: TRBV2; J gene: TRBJ2-2; CDR3 protein: ATVEGTDTGELF
V gene: TRBV27; J gene: TRBJ2-3; CDR3 protein: ASSLLGVATDTQY
V gene: TRBV2; J gene: TRBJ1-6; CDR3 protein: ASRASPGQGSGSPLH
V gene: TRBV19; J gene: TRBJ1-5; CDR3 protein: AIGQGTLYSNQPQH
V gene: TRBV2; J gene: TRBJ2-4; CDR3 protein: ASGRVGKNSQY
V gene: TRBV5-4; J gene: TRBJ1-2; CDR3 protein: ASSLVRPIEGDYGYT
V gene: TRBV5-8; J gene: TRBJ2-4; CDR3 protein: ASSLGAGSKNSQY
V gene: TRBV4-2; J gene: TRBJ2-3; CDR3 protein: ASSQGLAGGSADTQY
V gene: TRBV5-1; J gene: TRBJ2-2; CDR3 protein: ASSRTGDNTGELF
V gene: TRBV21-1; J gene: TRBJ2-7; CDR3 protein: ASSKEEEGRGFYEQY
V gene: TRBV27; J gene: TRBJ2-2; CDR3 protein: ASSLSAGNTGELF
V gene: TRBV14; J gene: TRBJ1-1; CDR3 protein: ASSQTVGQVSF
V gene: TRBV6-1; J gene: TRBJ2-7; CDR3 protein: ASNRLPYEQY
V gene: TRBV2; J gene: TRBJ1-1; CDR3 protein: ASASTGVYSEAF
V gene: TRBV30; J gene: TRBJ1-6; CDR3 protein: AWSRAGGVANSPLH
V gene: TRBV15; J gene: TRBJ2-5; CDR3 protein: ATSRDKGGGETQY
V gene: TRBV29-1; J gene: TRBJ1-1; CDR3 protein: SVEDQRGANTEAF
V gene: TRBV9; J gene: TRBJ2-7; CDR3 protein: ASSPSWGDSAYEQY
V gene: TRBV9; J gene: TRBJ2-3; CDR3 protein: ASSPHLAGETDTQY
V gene: TRBV7-9; J gene: TRBJ1-1; CDR3 protein: ASSLPGGDTEAF
V gene: TRBV18; J gene: TRBJ1-4; CDR3 protein: ASSPRGFTNEKLF
V gene: TRBV13; J gene: TRBJ2-5; CDR3 protein: ASSLGTAQETQY
V gene: TRBV9; J gene: TRBJ2-2; CDR3 protein: ASNQGATGELF
V gene: TRBV6-5; J gene: TRBJ1-3; CDR3 protein: ASSYSSGMGHTIY
V gene: TRBV2; J gene: TRBJ1-1; CDR3 protein: ASRDMNTEAF
V gene: TRBV4-3; J gene: TRBJ2-1; CDR3 protein: ASSQATSGRGNEQF
V gene: TRBV6-5; J gene: TRBJ1-1; CDR3 protein: ASINRSGTEAF
V gene: TRBV11-1; J gene: TRBJ2-5; CDR3 protein: ASSFRPSGSGETQY
V gene: TRBV7-8; J gene: TRBJ1-2; CDR3 protein: ASSLAQGLYGYT
V gene: TRBV6-6; J gene: TRBJ1-5; CDR3 protein: ASSPRHRGGNQPQH
V gene: TRBV5-4; J gene: TRBJ1-4; CDR3 protein: ASSRLDGENEKLF
V gene: TRBV5-6; J gene: TRBJ2-4; CDR3 protein: ASSLSLAGALAKNIQY
V gene: TRBV10-3; J gene: TRBJ1-4; CDR3 protein: AISESPSGRFSEKLF
V gene: TRBV9; J gene: TRBJ2-1; CDR3 protein: ASSVVPREGNEQF
V gene: TRBV7-9; J gene: TRBJ1-3; CDR3 protein: ASSSRRSGPLSGNTIY
V gene: TRBV19; J gene: TRBJ1-2; CDR3 protein: ASSLSETGSYT
V gene: TRBV7-2; J gene: TRBJ2-5; CDR3 protein: ASSLVFRGGQETQY
V gene: TRBV6-6; J gene: TRBJ1-4; CDR3 protein: ASRGTGAATNEKLF